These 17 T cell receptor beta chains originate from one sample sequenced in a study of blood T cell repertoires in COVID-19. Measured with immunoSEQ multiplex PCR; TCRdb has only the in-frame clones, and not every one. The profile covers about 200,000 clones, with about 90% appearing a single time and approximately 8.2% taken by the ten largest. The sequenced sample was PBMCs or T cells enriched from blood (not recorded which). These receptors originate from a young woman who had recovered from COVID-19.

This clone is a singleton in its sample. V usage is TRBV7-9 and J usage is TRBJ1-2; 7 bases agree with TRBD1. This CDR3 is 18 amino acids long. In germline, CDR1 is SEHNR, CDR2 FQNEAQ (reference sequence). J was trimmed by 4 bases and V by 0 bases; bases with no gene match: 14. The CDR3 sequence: CASSLARDRVKTFYGYTF. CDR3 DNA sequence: TGTGCCAGCAGCTTAGCCCGGGACAGAGTAAAAACCTTCTATGGCTACACCTTC.

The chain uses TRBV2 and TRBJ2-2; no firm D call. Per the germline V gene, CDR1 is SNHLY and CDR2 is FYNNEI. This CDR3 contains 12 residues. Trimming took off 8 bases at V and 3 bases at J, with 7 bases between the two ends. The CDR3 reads CASSSDTGELFF. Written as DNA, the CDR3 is TGTGCCAGCTCCTCGGACACCGGGGAGCTGTTTTTT.

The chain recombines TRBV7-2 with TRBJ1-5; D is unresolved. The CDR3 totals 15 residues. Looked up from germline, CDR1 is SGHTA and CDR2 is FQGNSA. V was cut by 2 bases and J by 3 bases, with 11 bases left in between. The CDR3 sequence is CASSLWAAANQPQHF. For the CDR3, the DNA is TGTGCCAGCAGCTTATGGGCAGCGGCCAATCAGCCCCAGCATTTT.

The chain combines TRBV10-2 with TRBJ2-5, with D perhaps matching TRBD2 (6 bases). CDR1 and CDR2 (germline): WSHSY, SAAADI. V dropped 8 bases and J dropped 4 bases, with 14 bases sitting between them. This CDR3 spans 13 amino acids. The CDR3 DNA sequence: TGCGCCAGCTCATCCGGGACTCGAGAGACCCAGTACTTC. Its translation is CASSSGTRETQYF.

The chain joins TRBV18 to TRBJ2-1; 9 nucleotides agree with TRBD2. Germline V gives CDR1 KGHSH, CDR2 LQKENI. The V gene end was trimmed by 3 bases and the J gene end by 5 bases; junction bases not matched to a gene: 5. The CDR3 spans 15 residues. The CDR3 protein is CASSPVAGAHNEQFF. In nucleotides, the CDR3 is TGTGCCAGCTCACCGGTAGCGGGGGCGCACAATGAGCAGTTCTTC. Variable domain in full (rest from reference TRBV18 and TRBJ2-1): NAGVMQNPRHLVRRRGQEARLRCSPMKGHSHVYWYRQLPEEGLKFMVYLQKENIIDESGMPKERFSAEFPKEGPSILRIQQVVRGDSAAYFCASSPVAGAHNEQFFGPGTRLTVL.

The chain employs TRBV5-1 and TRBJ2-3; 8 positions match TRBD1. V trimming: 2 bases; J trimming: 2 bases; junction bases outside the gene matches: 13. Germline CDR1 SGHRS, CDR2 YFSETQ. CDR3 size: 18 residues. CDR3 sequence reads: CASSFSGGEEFPTDTQYF. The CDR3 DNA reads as TGCGCCAGCAGCTTTTCAGGGGGCGAAGAGTTTCCCACAGATACGCAGTATTTT.

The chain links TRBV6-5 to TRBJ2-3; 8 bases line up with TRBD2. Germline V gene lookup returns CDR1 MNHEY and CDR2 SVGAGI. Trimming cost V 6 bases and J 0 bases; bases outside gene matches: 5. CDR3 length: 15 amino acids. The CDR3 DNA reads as TGTGCCAGCAGGTACGGCGGGGGGAGCACAGATACGCAGTATTTT. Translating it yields CASRYGGGSTDTQYF.

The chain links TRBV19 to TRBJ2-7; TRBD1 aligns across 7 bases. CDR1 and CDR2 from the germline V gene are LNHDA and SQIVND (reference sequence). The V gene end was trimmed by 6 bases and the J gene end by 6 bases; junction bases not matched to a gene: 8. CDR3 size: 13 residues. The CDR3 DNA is TGTGCCAGTAGCTTAGGGACAGTGAGCGAGCAGTACTTC. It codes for CASSLGTVSEQYF.

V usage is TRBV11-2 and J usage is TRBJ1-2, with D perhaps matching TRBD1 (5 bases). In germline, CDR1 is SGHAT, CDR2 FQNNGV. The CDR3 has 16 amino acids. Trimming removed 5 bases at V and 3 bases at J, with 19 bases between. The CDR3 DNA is TGTGCCAGCAGCCTAGCAGGGCAGGGTGTTTACTATGGCTACACCTTC. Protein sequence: CASSLAGQGVYYGYTF.

The CDR3 loop reads CASSLVFPPQGTEAFF. As DNA, the CDR3 is TGTGCCAGCAGCTTAGTATTCCCGCCCCAGGGGACTGAAGCTTTCTTT. The chain uses TRBV11-2 and TRBJ1-1, with D maybe TRBD1 (6 bases). The CDR3 has 16 residues. CDR1 is SGHAT and CDR2 is FQNNGV in the germline V gene. The germline V and J ends were trimmed by 1 base and 5 bases, with 17 bases remaining between them.

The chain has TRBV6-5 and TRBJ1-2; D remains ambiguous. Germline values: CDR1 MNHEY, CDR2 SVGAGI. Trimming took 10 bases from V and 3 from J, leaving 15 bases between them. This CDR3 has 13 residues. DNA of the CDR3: TGTGCCATCCAGACCTTTGGAGACTATGGCTACACCTTC. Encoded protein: CAIQTFGDYGYTF.

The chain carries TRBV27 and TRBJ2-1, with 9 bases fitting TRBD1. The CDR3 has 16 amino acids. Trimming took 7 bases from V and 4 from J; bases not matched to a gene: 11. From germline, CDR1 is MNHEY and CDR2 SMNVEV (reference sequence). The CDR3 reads CASNPTGGREYNEQFF. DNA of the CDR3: TGTGCCAGCAATCCCACAGGGGGCAGGGAGTACAATGAGCAGTTCTTC.

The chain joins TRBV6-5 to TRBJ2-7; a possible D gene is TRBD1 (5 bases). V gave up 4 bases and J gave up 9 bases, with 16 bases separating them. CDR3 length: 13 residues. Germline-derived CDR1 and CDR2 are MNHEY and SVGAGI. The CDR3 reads CASSSNPARGQYF. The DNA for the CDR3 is TGTGCCAGCAGTTCCAACCCAGCAAGGGGGCAGTACTTC.

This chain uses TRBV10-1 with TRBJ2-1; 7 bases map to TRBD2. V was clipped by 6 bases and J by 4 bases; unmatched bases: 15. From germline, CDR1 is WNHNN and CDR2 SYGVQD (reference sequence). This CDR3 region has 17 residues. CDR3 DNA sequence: TGCGCCAGCAGCCATGGACTAGGACTAAGCTCGTACAATGAGCAGTTCTTC. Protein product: CASSHGLGLSSYNEQFF.

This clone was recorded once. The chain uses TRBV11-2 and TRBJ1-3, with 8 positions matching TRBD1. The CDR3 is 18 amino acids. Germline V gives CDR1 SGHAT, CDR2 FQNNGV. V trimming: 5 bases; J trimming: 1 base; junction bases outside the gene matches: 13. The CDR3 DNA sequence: TGTGCCAGCAGCCTCGGGACAGGAACGGCGTATTCTGGAAACACCATATATTTT. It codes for CASSLGTGTAYSGNTIYF.

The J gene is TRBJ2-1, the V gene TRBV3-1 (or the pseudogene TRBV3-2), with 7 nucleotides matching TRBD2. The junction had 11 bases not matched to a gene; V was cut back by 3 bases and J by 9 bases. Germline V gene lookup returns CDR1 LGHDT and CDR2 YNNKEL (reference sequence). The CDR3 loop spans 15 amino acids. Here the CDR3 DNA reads TGTGCCAGCAGCCAGGAGAATAGCGGGTCTGGTGAGCAGTTCTTC. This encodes CASSQENSGSGEQFF.

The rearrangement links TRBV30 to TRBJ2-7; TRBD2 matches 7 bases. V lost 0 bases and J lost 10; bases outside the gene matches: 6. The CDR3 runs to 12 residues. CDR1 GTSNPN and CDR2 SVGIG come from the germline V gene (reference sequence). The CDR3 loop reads CAWSVREGLQYF. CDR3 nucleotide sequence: TGTGCCTGGAGTGTAAGAGAGGGACTACAGTACTTC.